This T cell receptor beta chain was observed in a study of T cell responses to AZD1222 COVID-19 vaccine. Study-wide results and limits: The study found vaccine-associated CD4 TCRs spanning spike, dominant at 160-218 and 743-854. After the peak T cell response, and only then, were repertoires sampled. Per reports, nearly half of all spike-specific TCRs target regions that are unmutated in variants.

Repertoires were generated with immunoSEQ multiplex PCR, while TCRdb's copy carries only in-frame clones and drops some. This table holds fewer than 200,000 clones, about 90% found once. Trimming left V 2 bases short and J 2 bases short, with 11 bases between. CDR3 size: 15 residues. Germline V gives CDR1 KGHSH, CDR2 LQKENI. Comments on this clone: Its cognate antigen is unknown.

The chain has TRBV18 and TRBJ2-3, with D perhaps matching TRBD2 (5 bases). This TCR was sampled from an adult in good health. The material sequenced was peripheral blood, taken on day 0 of MenACWY control vaccination. The CDR3 DNA follows: TGTGCCAGCTCACCAGATAGCGATTTCACAGATACGCAGTATTTT. Its translation: CASSPDSDFTDTQYF.